Following are 27 T cell receptor beta chains from one sample sequenced in a study of identical twins. TCRdb passed the 5' RACE reads through MiXCR, listing each CDR3 protein once. Of roughly 770,000 distinct CDR3 sequences listed, about 20% were seen once; the top ten hold about 12%. The same sample was also studied in work on T cells expressing NK-cell markers.

Source material: PBMCs. Receptors originate from a woman between 18 and 29 years old in good health.

This clonotype occurred a few times. The chain's CDR3 is CASSSLVAGNEQYF. The CDR3 DNA reads TGTGCCAGCAGTTCCCTCGTAGCGGGAAACGAGCAGTACTTC. V and J are TRBV27 and TRBJ2-7; 8 nucleotides align to TRBD2. Germline CDR1 is MNHEY and CDR2 is SMNVEV (reference sequence). V lost 4 bases and J lost 5; bases outside the gene matches: 7. The CDR3 runs 14 residues.

This clonotype has a handful of counts. The chain employs TRBV20-1 and TRBJ1-4; weak D call: TRBD1 (5 bases). Trimming shortened V by 0 bases and J by 8 bases, and 10 bases separated the two germline ends. CDR3 size: 13 residues. Germline lookup yields CDR1 DFQATT and CDR2 SNEGSKA (reference sequence). CDR3: CSARDSGIEKLFF. In DNA, the CDR3 is TGCAGTGCTAGAGATTCAGGGATCGAAAAACTGTTTTTT.

The chain has TRBV5-1 and TRBJ2-7; a possible D gene is TRBD2 (6 bases). V was trimmed by 5 bases and J by 0 bases, leaving 15 bases between them. Germline V lookup: CDR1 SGHRS, CDR2 YFSETQ. This CDR3 contains 15 residues. CDR3 amino acids: CASRGTRGTSYEQYF. CDR3 DNA sequence: TGCGCCAGCAGGGGAACACGGGGGACCTCCTACGAGCAGTACTTC.

This clonotype was counted a few times. This chain links TRBV14 with TRBJ2-3, with TRBD2 matching 13 bases. Germline V gene data show CDR1 as SGHDN and CDR2 as FVKESK. The CDR3 totals 17 residues. After removal of 4 bases from V and 3 bases from J, the junction contained 7 bases not matched to a gene. CDR3 protein: CASSLGLAGAETDTQYF. In nucleotides, the CDR3 is TGTGCCAGCAGCCTCGGACTAGCGGGAGCGGAGACAGATACGCAGTATTTT.

The gene calls are TRBV19 and TRBJ2-3, with D possibly matching TRBD2 (7 bases). Trimming left V 10 bases short and J 2 bases short, with 16 bases between. The CDR3 runs 14 residues. Germline V gene lookup returns CDR1 LNHDA and CDR2 SQIVND (reference sequence). CDR3 amino acids: CATSGGSATDTQYF. The CDR3 DNA reads TGTGCCACCTCGGGGGGCTCGGCCACAGATACGCAGTATTTT.

The genes are TRBV7-2 and TRBJ2-1; D ambiguous. Trimming shortened V by 5 bases and J by 12 bases, and 11 bases separated the two germline ends. This CDR3 contains 11 residues. In germline, CDR1 is SGHTA, CDR2 FQGNSA. CDR3 amino acids: CASSPGWGQFF. The CDR3 nucleotides are TGTGCCAGCAGCCCGGGCTGGGGGCAGTTCTTC.

J is TRBJ2-7 and V is TRBV20-1; D gene uncertain. CDR3 length equals 14 residues. Trimming stripped 5 bases from V and 0 bases from J, with 14 bases between. Germline V lookup: CDR1 DFQATT, CDR2 SNEGSKA (reference sequence). The CDR3 protein is CSALEPGSSYEQYF. CDR3 bases: TGCAGTGCTCTCGAGCCAGGTAGCTCCTACGAGCAGTACTTC.

This clonotype was detected only a few times. V gene TRBV5-1 combines with J gene TRBJ2-1; D perhaps matches TRBD2 (5 bases). Trimming left V 0 bases short and J 6 bases short, with 16 bases between. The germline V gene encodes CDR1 SGHRS and CDR2 YFSETQ. The CDR3 sequence is 16 residues long. CDR3 amino acids: CASSLEAARRSNEQFF. DNA for the CDR3: TGCGCCAGCAGCTTGGAAGCGGCCCGGAGGAGCAATGAGCAGTTCTTC.

CDR3 in DNA: TGTGCCAGCAGCCACGCAACAGGGCAGTCGTATGGCTACACCTTC. Encoded protein: CASSHATGQSYGYTF. J is TRBJ1-2 and V is TRBV7-2, with D possibly being TRBD1 (6 bases). Trimming took 5 bases from V and 5 from J, leaving 18 bases between them. Germline-derived CDR1 and CDR2 are SGHTA and FQGNSA. CDR3 length: 15 residues.

This clonotype was seen ten or more times. The CDR3, as DNA: TGTGCCAGCAGCCAAACGGGAGCCCGAGATACGCAGTATTTT. It translates to CASSQTGARDTQYF. The rearrangement joins TRBV12-3 or TRBV12-4 to TRBJ2-3, with D maybe TRBD2 (6 bases). V was shortened by 6 bases and J by 5 bases, with 15 bases between the two germline ends. The length of the CDR3 is 14 residues.

The chain employs TRBV12-3 or TRBV12-4 and TRBJ1-1; no firm D call. CDR3 length: 16 amino acids. The V gene lost 2 bases and the J gene lost 5 bases, with 18 bases spanning the gap. This CDR3 is CASSLPNHGLRTEAFF. As DNA, the CDR3 is TGTGCCAGCAGTTTACCCAACCACGGGCTCCGGACTGAAGCTTTCTTT.

This clonotype was seen a handful of times. This chain connects TRBV11-2 to TRBJ2-7; tentative D call: TRBD1 (6 bases). The V end lost 5 bases, the J end lost 3 bases, and 14 bases lay between the germline ends. The CDR3 covers 14 residues. The germline gives CDR1 SGHAT, CDR2 FQNNGV. The CDR3 nucleotides are TGTGCCAGCAGCACCTACAGGGTAGGCTACGAGCAGTACTTC. It codes for CASSTYRVGYEQYF.

The rearrangement links TRBV28 to TRBJ2-5, with D uncertain. This CDR3 has 14 residues. The ends were cut back, 4 bases at V and 0 bases at J, with 9 bases in the middle. The germline V gene has CDR1 MDHEN and CDR2 SYDVKM. The CDR3 sequence is CASSSRVYQETQYF. The CDR3 DNA reads as TGTGCCAGCAGTTCTCGGGTCTACCAAGAGACCCAGTACTTC.

This clonotype was found a few times. V gene TRBV5-1 combines with J gene TRBJ1-2; TRBD1 matches at 8 bases. The CDR3 consists of 15 residues. The J segment lost 6 bases and the V segment lost 4 bases, leaving 11 bases of the junction unmatched. Per the germline V gene, CDR1 is SGHRS and CDR2 is YFSETQ. This CDR3 is CASSPLVGQGDGYTF. CDR3 in DNA: TGCGCCAGCAGCCCCTTAGTCGGACAGGGCGATGGCTACACCTTC.

V usage is TRBV20-1 and J usage is TRBJ2-5; D possibly matches TRBD1 or TRBD2 (5 bases each). Trimming took 3 bases from V and 5 from J, leaving 16 bases between them. The CDR3 sequence is 14 residues long. Germline V gene lookup returns CDR1 DFQATT and CDR2 SNEGSKA (reference sequence). In DNA form, the CDR3 reads TGCAGTGCTAGTGCTCGTCGGGGCCTCGAGACCCAGTACTTC. Translated: CSASARRGLETQYF.

The J gene is TRBJ2-2, the V gene TRBV19, with TRBD2 identical over 9 bases. Per germline, CDR1 LNHDA and CDR2 SQIVND (reference sequence). The CDR3 has 17 amino acids. V shed 3 bases and J 6 bases; nucleotides not matched to a gene: 11. The chain's CDR3 is CASSMASGTQFAGELFF. The CDR3 DNA sequence: TGTGCCAGTAGTATGGCTAGCGGGACTCAATTCGCCGGGGAGCTGTTTTTT.

The table lists this clonotype with many counts. The rearrangement links TRBV5-6 to TRBJ2-7; D may be TRBD1 (6 bases). CDR1 and CDR2 from the germline V gene are SGHDT and YYEEEE. V shed 4 bases and J shed 4 bases, with 12 bases lying between them. The CDR3 has 13 residues. CDR3 sequence (DNA): TGTGCCAGCAGCCTTCAACAGGGTTACGAGCAGTACTTC. Translation gives CASSLQQGYEQYF. The whole variable domain, remainder taken from reference TRBV5-6 and TRBJ2-7, is DAGVTQSPTHLIKTRGQQVTLRCSPKSGHDTVSWYQQALGQGPQFIFQYYEEEERQRGNFPDRFSGHQFPNYSSELNVNALLLGDSALYLCASSLQQGYEQYFGPGTRLTVT.

This clonotype was observed a few times. The chain couples TRBV20-1 to TRBJ2-1; 11 positions match TRBD2. Trimming took 5 bases from V and 5 from J; bases not matched to a gene: 8. The CDR3 consists of 15 residues. Germline lookup yields CDR1 DFQATT and CDR2 SNEGSKA (reference sequence). The CDR3 protein is CSAPPGTSGNNEQFF. CDR3 sequence (DNA): TGCAGTGCTCCCCCCGGGACTAGCGGAAACAATGAGCAGTTCTTC.

This clonotype has a handful of counts. J is TRBJ2-1 and V is TRBV10-3, with D possibly TRBD2 on 6 matching bases. Trimming stripped 5 bases from V and 10 bases from J, with 12 bases between. This CDR3 is built from 12 residues. Looked up from germline, CDR1 is ENHRY and CDR2 is SYGVKD. CDR3 bases: TGTGCCATCAGTCCGGCTAGCGAGGAGCAGTTCTTC. It codes for CAISPASEEQFF.

This clonotype occurred a few times. CDR3: CSAGTSREQYF. As DNA, the CDR3 is TGCAGTGCTGGGACTAGCCGCGAGCAGTACTTC. The V and J genes are TRBV20-1 and TRBJ2-7; 9 bases fit TRBD2. The CDR3 runs 11 residues. CDR1 DFQATT and CDR2 SNEGSKA come from the germline V gene (reference sequence). The J segment lost 6 bases and the V segment lost 5 bases, leaving 2 bases of the junction unmatched.

The chain recombines TRBV3-1 with TRBJ2-3, with no clear D. Trimming removed 4 bases from V and 3 bases from J, with 5 bases in between. CDR3 length equals 12 residues. Germline assignment: CDR1 LGHDT and CDR2 YNNKEL (reference sequence). The DNA for the CDR3 is TGTGCCAGCAGCCCTCAGACAGATACGCAGTATTTT. Translation gives CASSPQTDTQYF.

This chain joins TRBV7-9 and TRBJ2-3; 8 nucleotides line up with TRBD1. In germline, CDR1 is SEHNR, CDR2 FQNEAQ (reference sequence). This CDR3 is built from 16 residues. V lost 5 bases to trimming and J lost 4 bases; unmatched junction nucleotides: 11. The CDR3 loop reads CASSERTGGQADTQYF. CDR3 nucleotide sequence: TGTGCCAGCAGCGAGCGTACAGGGGGTCAGGCAGATACGCAGTATTTT.

V usage is TRBV5-6 and J usage is TRBJ1-1, with a tentative D call TRBD1 (5 bases). V lost 0 bases and J 7 bases, leaving 10 bases between the germline ends. CDR3 length: 13 amino acids. CDR1 is SGHDT and CDR2 is YYEEEE in the germline V gene. The CDR3 sequence: CASSLAGGGEAFF. CDR3 DNA sequence: TGTGCCAGCAGCTTGGCCGGGGGGGGTGAAGCTTTCTTT.

The chain has TRBV29-1 and TRBJ1-1; unclear D gene. In germline, CDR1 is SQVTM, CDR2 ANQGSEA. This CDR3 has 13 residues. The V and J ends lost 2 bases and 7 bases respectively, with 14 bases between them. Here the CDR3 DNA reads TGCAGCGTTGAACCCACGGCCGGAGTTGAAGCTTTCTTT. Protein sequence: CSVEPTAGVEAFF.

Only a few counts were recorded for this clonotype. The chain recombines TRBV20-1 with TRBJ2-5; D might be TRBD2 (6 bases). The germline V and J ends were trimmed by 2 bases and 4 bases, with 14 bases remaining between them. There are 14 residues in the CDR3. Germline V CDR1 and CDR2: DFQATT, SNEGSKA (reference sequence). The CDR3 DNA follows: TGCAGTGCTAGACGGGCTAGCGCTGTAGAGACCCAGTACTTC. The encoded protein is CSARRASAVETQYF.

The rearrangement links TRBV28 to TRBJ2-7; D is undetermined. The ends were cut back, 5 bases at V and 3 bases at J, with 11 bases in the middle. CDR3 size: 13 residues. CDR1 is MDHEN and CDR2 is SYDVKM in the germline V gene. CDR3 coding DNA: TGTGCCAGCAGTCCTGCCCCTATCTACGAGCAGTACTTC. Protein: CASSPAPIYEQYF.

CDR3 coding DNA: TGCGCCAGCAGCCCGCAACCATCCACAGGTCGTGAACCCGAGCAGTACTTC. Its translation: CASSPQPSTGREPEQYF. V gene TRBV5-1 combines with J gene TRBJ2-7; D is perhaps TRBD1 (5 bases). Germline CDR1 reads SGHRS; CDR2 reads YFSETQ. V gave up 4 bases and J gave up 6 bases, with 26 bases separating them. The CDR3 spans 17 residues.